This T cell receptor beta chain is drawn from a study of blood T cells in healthy people across ages. Study observations and caveats: Both naive CD4+ cell counts and diversity were greater in long-lived donors than in aged donors.

Combining a sample-barcoded 5' primer with a J-beta primer mix, a second PCR ran for 7 to 11 cycles. TCRdb independently ran MiXCR on the 5' RACE reads; one entry per CDR3 protein. This table has some 800,000 distinct CDR3 sequences, 40% to 50% appearing once. Comments on this clonotype: Its antigen is unknown.

This receptor was identified in a man aged 55 to 69 in good health. Sequencing input: blood.

The CDR3: CASGGTNTGELFF. CDR3 bases: TGCGCCAGCGGGGGGACGAACACCGGGGAGCTGTTTTTT. The chain joins TRBV5-1 to TRBJ2-2, with a possible D match to TRBD2 (6 bases). The CDR3 contains 13 residues. V dropped 7 bases and J dropped 0 bases, with 7 bases sitting between them. Germline CDR1 is SGHRS and CDR2 is YFSETQ.